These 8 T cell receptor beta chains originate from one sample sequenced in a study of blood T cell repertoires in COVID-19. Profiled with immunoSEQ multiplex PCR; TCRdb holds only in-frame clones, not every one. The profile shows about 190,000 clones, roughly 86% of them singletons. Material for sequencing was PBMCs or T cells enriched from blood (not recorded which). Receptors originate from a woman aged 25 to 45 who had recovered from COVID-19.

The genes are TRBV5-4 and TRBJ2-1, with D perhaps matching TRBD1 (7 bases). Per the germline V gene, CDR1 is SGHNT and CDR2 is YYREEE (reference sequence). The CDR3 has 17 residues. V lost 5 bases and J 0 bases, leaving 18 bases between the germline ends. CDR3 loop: CASSQGGARSSYNEQFF. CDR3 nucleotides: TGTGCCAGCAGTCAGGGGGGAGCGCGAAGCTCCTACAATGAGCAGTTCTTC. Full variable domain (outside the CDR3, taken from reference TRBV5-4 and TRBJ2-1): ETGVTQSPTHLIKTRGQQVTLRCSSQSGHNTVSWYQQALGQGPQFIFQYYREEENGRGNFPPRFSGLQFPNYSSELNVNALELDDSALYLCASSQGGARSSYNEQFFGPGTRLTVL.

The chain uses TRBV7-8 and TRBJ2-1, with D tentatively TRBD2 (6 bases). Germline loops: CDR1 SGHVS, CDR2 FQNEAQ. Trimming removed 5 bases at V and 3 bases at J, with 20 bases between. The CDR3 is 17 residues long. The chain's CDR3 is CASSRTDYKRVYNEQFF. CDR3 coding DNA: TGTGCCAGCAGCCGGACGGACTACAAAAGGGTCTACAATGAGCAGTTCTTC.

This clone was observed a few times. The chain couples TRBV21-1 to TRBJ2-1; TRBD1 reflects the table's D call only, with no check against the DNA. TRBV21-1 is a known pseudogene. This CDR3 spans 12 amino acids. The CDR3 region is CVGQRPYNEQFF. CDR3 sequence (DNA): TGTGTGGGACAGCGCCCCTACAATGAGCAGTTCTTC.

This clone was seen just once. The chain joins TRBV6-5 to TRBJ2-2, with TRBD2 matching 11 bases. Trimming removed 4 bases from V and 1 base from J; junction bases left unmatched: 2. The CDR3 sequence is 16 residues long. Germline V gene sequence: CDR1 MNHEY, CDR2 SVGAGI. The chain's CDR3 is CASSFGTSGNTGELFF. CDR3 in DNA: TGTGCCAGCAGTTTTGGGACTAGCGGGAACACCGGGGAGCTGTTTTTT.

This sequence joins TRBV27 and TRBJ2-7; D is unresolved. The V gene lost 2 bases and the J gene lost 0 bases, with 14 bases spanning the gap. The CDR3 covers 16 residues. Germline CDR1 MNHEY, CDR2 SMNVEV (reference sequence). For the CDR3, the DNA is TGTGCCAGCAGTTTAGTACCTGGCGGTAACTCCTACGAGCAGTACTTC. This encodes CASSLVPGGNSYEQYF.

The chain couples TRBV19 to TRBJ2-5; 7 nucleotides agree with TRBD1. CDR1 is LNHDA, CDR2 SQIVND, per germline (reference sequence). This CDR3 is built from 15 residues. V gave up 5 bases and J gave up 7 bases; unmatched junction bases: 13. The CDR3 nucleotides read TGTGCCAGTAGTTCTTCCGGGACAGCGGAGGTGACCCAGTACTTC. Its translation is CASSSSGTAEVTQYF.

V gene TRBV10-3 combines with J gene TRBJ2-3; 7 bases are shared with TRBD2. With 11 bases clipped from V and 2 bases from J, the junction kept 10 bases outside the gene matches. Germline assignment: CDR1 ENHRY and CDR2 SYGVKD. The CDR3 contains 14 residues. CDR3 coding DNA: TGTGCCGCGGCGACTAGCACCTACACAGATACGCAGTATTTT. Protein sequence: CAAATSTYTDTQYF.

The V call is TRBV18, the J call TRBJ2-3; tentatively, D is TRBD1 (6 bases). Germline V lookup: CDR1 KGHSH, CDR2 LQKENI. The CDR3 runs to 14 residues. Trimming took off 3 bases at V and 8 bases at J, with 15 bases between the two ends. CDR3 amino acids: CASSPADSLATQYF. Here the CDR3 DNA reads TGTGCCAGCTCACCGGCGGACAGTCTCGCTACGCAGTATTTT.